Listed below are T cell receptor beta chains from one sample, sequenced in a study of T cell changes during pregnancy in multiple sclerosis. Libraries were prepared by immunoSEQ multiplex PCR; TCRdb keeps only in-frame clonotypes and omits some of them. The table has roughly 20,000 clones, 75% to 90% seen once. The specimen comprised CD8+ T cells from peripheral blood mononuclear cells, sampled in the first trimester of pregnancy. The receptors come from a female donor with multiple sclerosis, enrolled in a pregnancy study. CDR3s include the opening cysteine and the closing phenylalanine or tryptophan. Rows may omit the clone size; those that give it use once, few, many or a size class.

v_gene: TRBV19; j_gene: TRBJ1-5; abundance: NA; CDR3aa: CASSSAHEGGGQPQHF
v_gene: TRBV4-1; j_gene: TRBJ1-1; abundance: NA; CDR3aa: CASSQWTGTTNTEAFF
v_gene: TRBV19; j_gene: TRBJ1-1; abundance: once; CDR3aa: CASRTSHSLSNTEAFF
v_gene: TRBV27; j_gene: TRBJ1-1; abundance: NA; CDR3aa: CASSFGAVSRNTEAFF
v_gene: TRBV4-3; j_gene: TRBJ2-7; abundance: NA; CDR3aa: CASSQDPAGAYEQYF
v_gene: TRBV11-2; j_gene: TRBJ2-7; abundance: NA; CDR3aa: CASSPGLAATYEQYF
v_gene: TRBV4-3; j_gene: TRBJ2-1; abundance: NA; CDR3aa: CASSQGGGGDYNEQFF
v_gene: TRBV4-1; j_gene: TRBJ2-7; abundance: NA; CDR3aa: CASSQGPLSYEQYF
v_gene: TRBV14; j_gene: TRBJ2-3; abundance: NA; CDR3aa: CASSQVDGRATQYF
v_gene: TRBV28; j_gene: TRBJ2-2; abundance: NA; CDR3aa: CASIESGDTGELFF
v_gene: TRBV19; j_gene: TRBJ2-1; abundance: NA; CDR3aa: CASSIGPGRNEQFF
v_gene: TRBV13; j_gene: TRBJ2-1; abundance: NA; CDR3aa: CASSLVGRDSNEQFF
v_gene: TRBV5-6; j_gene: TRBJ2-2; abundance: NA; CDR3aa: CASSLVRGRANTGELFF
v_gene: TRBV27; j_gene: TRBJ2-1; abundance: NA; CDR3aa: CASSSGLGDNEQFF
v_gene: TRBV4-2; j_gene: TRBJ2-7; abundance: NA; CDR3aa: CASSQPEREQDEQYF
v_gene: TRBV12-5; j_gene: TRBJ2-5; abundance: NA; CDR3aa: CASGLAGGRETQYF
v_gene: TRBV6-5; j_gene: TRBJ2-7; abundance: NA; CDR3aa: CASSYSWTSVTYEQYF
v_gene: TRBV13; j_gene: TRBJ2-3; abundance: once; CDR3aa: CASSLGREIDTQYF
v_gene: TRBV9; j_gene: TRBJ2-7; abundance: NA; CDR3aa: CASSPGQGYEQYF
v_gene: TRBV7-9; j_gene: TRBJ2-1; abundance: NA; CDR3aa: CASGTREQFF
v_gene: TRBV4-2; j_gene: TRBJ2-7; abundance: NA; CDR3aa: CASSHNVGSSYEQYF
v_gene: TRBV18; j_gene: TRBJ2-5; abundance: NA; CDR3aa: CASSPPAQVQGETQYF
v_gene: TRBV4-1; j_gene: TRBJ2-7; abundance: NA; CDR3aa: CASSQDQIDEQYF
v_gene: TRBV19; j_gene: TRBJ2-7; abundance: NA; CDR3aa: CASSSWQGEYEQYF
v_gene: TRBV5-4; j_gene: TRBJ2-5; abundance: NA; CDR3aa: CASSPEAGGETQYF
v_gene: TRBV6-4; j_gene: TRBJ2-1; abundance: NA; CDR3aa: CASSTTGINNEQFF